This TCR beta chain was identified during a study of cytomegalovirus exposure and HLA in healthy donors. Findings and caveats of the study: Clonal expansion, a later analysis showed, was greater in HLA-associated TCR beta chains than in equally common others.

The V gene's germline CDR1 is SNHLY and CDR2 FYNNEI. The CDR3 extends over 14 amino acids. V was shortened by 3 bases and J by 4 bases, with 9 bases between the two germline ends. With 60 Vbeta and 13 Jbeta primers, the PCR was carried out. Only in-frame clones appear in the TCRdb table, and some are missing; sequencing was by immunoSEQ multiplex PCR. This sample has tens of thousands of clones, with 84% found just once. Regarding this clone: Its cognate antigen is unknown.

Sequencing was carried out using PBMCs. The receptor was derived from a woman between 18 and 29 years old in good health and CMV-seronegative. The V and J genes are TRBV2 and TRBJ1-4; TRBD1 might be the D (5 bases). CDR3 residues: CASSETAYNEKLFF. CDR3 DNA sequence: TGTGCCAGCAGTGAGACAGCCTATAATGAAAAACTGTTTTTT.